This TCR beta chain was obtained from a study of cytomegalovirus exposure and HLA in healthy donors. Whole-study findings and limits: Within the data, a cluster of highly shared sequence variants was likely a sequencing artifact. The classifier, whose performance was assessed in both the original and validation cohorts, reportedly diagnosed cytomegalovirus status with high specificity and sensitivity. The study found most TCR sequences rare, yet found some public TCRs in many donors.

Germline trimming cut 4 bases from V and 2 bases from J; bases unmatched to any gene: 13. Per the germline V gene, CDR1 is MGHRA and CDR2 is YSYEKL. The length of the CDR3 is 17 residues. Comments on this clone: Its target is not known.

Researchers ran the PCR with 60 Vbeta and 13 Jbeta primers. Generated by immunoSEQ multiplex PCR, the TCRdb table keeps only in-frame clones and is missing some. The sample includes some 160,000 clones, roughly 72% of them seen just once. This chain connects TRBV4-1 to TRBJ2-7; TRBD2 matches 8 bases. Sequencing input: PBMCs. The source is a man aged 35 to 55 in good health and CMV-seronegative. CDR3 residues: CASSPHVVAGPPYEQYV. The CDR3 nucleotides read TGCGCCAGCAGCCCCCATGTGGTAGCGGGACCTCCCTACGAGCAGTACGTC.